This TCR beta chain was recorded in a study of cytomegalovirus exposure and HLA in healthy donors. At the level of the study: Tens of millions of unique TCRs from HLA-typed donors were held in an early release of data. Study findings and constraints: Likely technical artifact: a cluster of highly shared sequence variants.

The PCR employed 60 Vbeta primers together with 13 Jbeta primers. TCRdb's table, derived via immunoSEQ multiplex PCR, lists solely in-frame clones and lacks some. The sample carries about 130,000 clones, 60% to 85% recorded once. About this clone itself: Its antigen is not identified.

Germline V CDR1 and CDR2: MNHNY, SVGAGI (reference sequence). V gave up 1 base and J gave up 5 bases; unmatched junction bases: 5. CDR3 length: 15 residues. Those who donated were healthy bone marrow donors. This receptor was taken from a man under 40 in good health and CMV-seronegative. The chain uses TRBV6-6 and TRBJ2-3; the match to TRBD2 covers 8 bases. Sequenced sample: PBMCs. Here the CDR3 DNA reads TGTGCCAGCAGTTACTACGGGGGGGCGGAAGATACGCAGTATTTT. Translation gives CASSYYGGAEDTQYF.